This entry concerns a single TCR beta chain. There is no known antigen for this receptor. No base quality values were provided; no much bigger clone lies one nucleotide off. The TCR beta CDR3 regions were amplified from the RNA transcripts. A first-round RT-PCR of the TCR CDR3 used the HTBI primer set with the Qiagen OneStep RT-PCR kit. Libraries were constructed in a second round of multiplex PCR, after which size selection and purification were performed. The libraries were sequenced on an Illumina HiSeq2000 using paired-end 100 bp reads. Per the authors' processing: SOAPnuke was used to process the raw data, removing reads that contained adapters or uncalled bases, had a mean Phred below 15, or lacked an exact match to the constant primer or identifier. High-quality paired reads were merged using COPE v1.2.5, and each unique nucleotide sequence was defined as a clonotype. MiTCR v1.1 was used to align clonotypes to the IMGT TRBV, TRBD and TRBJ reference segments. Analysis was restricted to V-J combinations with a frequency above 0.0001, which covered 98% to 99.2% of repertoires. A TCS score was defined as the ratio of F50 (clonal expansion) to E x V (chaos), with BLOSUM62-based TCRdist applied between CDR3 peptides within each V-J. Welch's t-statistics and random forest reduced 500 to 650 V-J features to 13, which were used in a naive Bayes classifier (R e1071). Thyroid-blood repertoire similarity was quantified with the Morisita-Horn index. The public reads were reanalyzed by TCRdb: fastp trimming at Q25, MiXCR alignment, in-frame beta chains only. Every entry covers one CDR3 protein and lists the most common genes and DNA from its rows. The V and J calls come from TCRdb's annotation, not from the publication. Recorded for this sample are 750,000 to 900,000 distinct CDR3 sequences; approximately 40% of them occurred a single time. Around 10% of the sample goes to the ten largest clones.

The data belong to a study of T cells in Graves' hyperthyroidism and ophthalmopathy (dated by TCRdb to between 2018 and 2020). About the full investigation: Peripheral blood was sampled at the time of initial diagnosis, prior to any treatment. TCR V-J signatures able to tell the groups apart were searched for in a discovery cohort of approximately 95 patients, of whom approximately 40 had Graves' ophthalmopathy and about 55 had stable Graves' hyperthyroidism. Prospective prediction of ophthalmopathy was tested in an independent validation cohort of under 20 hyperthyroidism patients and 17 patients who later progressed to ophthalmopathy. The roughly 91 discovery patients were randomly divided into training and test sets at a 7:3 ratio. In addition, the study compared T-cell repertoires in thyroid tissue and in blood from about six Graves' hyperthyroidism patients. After blood sampling, hyperthyroidism patients were treated with methimazole at a starting dose of 30 mg daily, and ophthalmopathy patients were treated with high-dose intravenous methylprednisolone. The paper reports TCR Vbeta CDR3 sequencing of 140 or so peripheral blood samples: fewer than 50 ophthalmopathy, roughly 80 hyperthyroidism and 17 progressor patients. Overall study results and their limits: In validation, progression to ophthalmopathy was predicted by the model with almost 71% sensitivity and approximately 78% specificity, a median of approximately 7.1 months before onset. No statistical method was used to set the sample size in advance, and investigators knew the group allocation. In cross-validation, a model built on a 13 V-J signature told ophthalmopathy apart from stable hyperthyroidism with under 90% sensitivity and around 81% specificity, and in testing the same model reached 80%/75%. Most expanded thyroid clonotypes (frequency above 0.001) were also detected in blood, a finding suggesting that blood repertoires may reflect thyroid immune responses.

From cysteine to phenylalanine, the CDR3 is 14 amino acids long. Just the 42-base CDR3 DNA is kept, in frame starting at base 1. The junction carries 9 bases between V and J, which are trimmed by 3 bases and 2 bases respectively. Looking up the germline V gene yields CDR1 SGHTA and CDR2 FQGNSA. Stable Graves' hyperthyroidism was defined as the absence of progression to ophthalmopathy over 18 months of follow-up. Hyperthyroidism patients were newly diagnosed, with disease duration under 2 months, and aged 18 to 65 years. The study excluded patients with uncontrolled infections, other autoimmune diseases, pregnancy or lactation. Diagnoses were established on the basis of clinical symptoms, serum thyroxine and TRAb, thyroid ultrasound, and orbital computed tomography. PBMCs were isolated from 10 ml of fresh peripheral blood by Ficoll-Paque density gradient centrifugation. Total RNA was extracted with Trizol reagent, and quality was checked on an Agilent 2100 Bioanalyzer.

The sequence joins TRBV7-2 to TRBJ2-3, and possibly TRBD2, on 5 matching bases. Sequencing used blood. This receptor was identified in a young man with Graves' hyperthyroidism. The CDR3 sequence is CASSLSGYTDTQYF. The nucleotide sequence is TGTGCCAGCAGCTTGAGCGGCTACACAGATACGCAGTATTTT.